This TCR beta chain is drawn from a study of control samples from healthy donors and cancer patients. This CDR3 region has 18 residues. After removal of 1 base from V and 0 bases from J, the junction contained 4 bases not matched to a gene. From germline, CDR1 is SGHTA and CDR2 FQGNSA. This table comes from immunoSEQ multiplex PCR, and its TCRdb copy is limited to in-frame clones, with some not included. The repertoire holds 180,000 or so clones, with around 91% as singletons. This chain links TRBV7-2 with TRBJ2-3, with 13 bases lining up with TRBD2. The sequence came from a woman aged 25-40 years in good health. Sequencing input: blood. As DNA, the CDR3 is TGTGCCAGCAGCTTAGGGGGACTAGCGGGAACGAGCACAGATACGCAGTATTTT. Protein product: CASSLGGLAGTSTDTQYF.